The entry below gives a single TCR beta chain sequence along with its context. This sample was included in a study of blood T cell repertoires in COVID-19. At the level of the study: There were acute and convalescent COVID-19 samples, and they came from the United States, Italy and Spain. PBMCs, B-cell-depleted T cells, or T cells were the source of the cDNA or gDNA that made up the material.

Clones were read by immunoSEQ multiplex PCR, and TCRdb kept only the in-frame ones, dropping some. The table has 200,000 to 300,000 clones, about 83% seen once. The CDR3 is 11 amino acids. The germline CDR1 and CDR2 sequences are MDHEN and SYDVKM. V was cut by 7 bases and J by 7 bases, with 10 bases left in between. This TCR was sampled from a human donor in a cohort sampled during active COVID-19. This sequence joins TRBV28 and TRBJ1-1; no reliable D call. The specimen sequenced was peripheral blood. The CDR3 DNA reads as TGTGCCAGCACCGTACTTGGTGAAGCTTTCTTT. The encoded protein is CASTVLGEAFF.